These 15 T cell receptor beta chains were all obtained from the same sample, sequenced in a study of cytotoxic CD8 clonotypes in ibrutinib-treated CLL. Measured with immunoSEQ multiplex PCR; TCRdb has only the in-frame clones, and not every one. Among around 150,000 clones, 70% to 85% were seen once, and the ten largest hold about 2%. The sample here was PBMCs, taken after 12 months of ibrutinib treatment. These receptors all come from a human donor with chronic lymphocytic leukemia.

The genes are TRBV14 and TRBJ2-2; D unresolved. The germline gives CDR1 SGHDN, CDR2 FVKESK. This CDR3 contains 13 residues. The V end lost 4 bases, the J end lost 6 bases, and 9 bases lay between the germline ends. CDR3 sequence reads: CASSLGRAGELFF. CDR3 nucleotides: TGTGCCAGCAGCCTCGGACGAGCCGGGGAGCTGTTTTTT.

The chain employs TRBV28 and TRBJ2-1, with 9 bases aligning to TRBD2. The CDR3 is 16 residues long. V was clipped by 6 bases and J by 13 bases; unmatched bases: 19. From germline, CDR1 is MDHEN and CDR2 SYDVKM. As DNA, the CDR3 is TGTGCCAGCAGCCCCCGGACCGGGGGGGGCGGGAGGGCTCAGTTCTTC. The encoded protein is CASSPRTGGGGRAQFF.

This CDR3 is CASSSGGGWNTEAFF. The CDR3 region has the DNA TGTGCCAGCAGCTCAGGGGGCGGGTGGAACACTGAAGCTTTCTTT. The V call is TRBV5-8, the J call TRBJ1-1; 8 bases fit TRBD1. CDR3 length equals 15 residues. Germline V gene lookup returns CDR1 SGHTS and CDR2 YDEGEE. After removal of 3 bases from V and 1 base from J, the junction contained 5 bases not matched to a gene.

CDR3: CASSYNSLGAKNIQYF. CDR3 sequence (DNA): TGTGCCAGCAGTTACAATTCCTTAGGAGCCAAAAACATTCAGTACTTC. The genes are TRBV6-5 and TRBJ2-4; D remains ambiguous. The CDR3 consists of 16 residues. With 2 bases removed from V and 0 bases from J, the gap between germline ends came to 11 bases. Looked up from germline, CDR1 is MNHEY and CDR2 is SVGAGI.

The chain is built from TRBV29-1 and TRBJ2-3; 7 bases are a match to TRBD1. The J segment lost 4 bases and the V segment lost 3 bases, leaving 13 bases of the junction unmatched. This CDR3 spans 16 amino acids. Germline lookup yields CDR1 SQVTM and CDR2 ANQGSEA. CDR3 nucleotide sequence: TGCAGCGTTGATGGGGCTCTGGGACAGAGTCCAGATACGCAGTATTTT. Protein product: CSVDGALGQSPDTQYF.

This clone was seen a few times. This chain joins TRBV7-9 and TRBJ2-2; no definite D call. V was clipped by 1 base and J by 8 bases, with 5 bases between them. Germline V CDR1 and CDR2: SEHNR, FQNEAQ (reference sequence). This CDR3 has 12 amino acids. The CDR3 is CASSLDVGELFF. The CDR3 bases are TGTGCCAGCAGCTTAGATGTAGGGGAGCTGTTTTTT.

This clone has a handful of counts. The gene calls are TRBV5-1 and TRBJ2-3; maybe TRBD2 (6 bases). V dropped 4 bases and J dropped 0 bases, with 12 bases sitting between them. The length of the CDR3 is 15 residues. The V gene's germline CDR1 is SGHRS and CDR2 YFSETQ. Here the CDR3 DNA reads TGCGCCAGCAGCCGTGCGGGATCTAGCACAGATACGCAGTATTTT. It encodes CASSRAGSSTDTQYF.

V is TRBV5-1 and J is TRBJ2-5, with 14 positions matching TRBD2. The germline V gene encodes CDR1 SGHRS and CDR2 YFSETQ. The CDR3 contains 17 residues. J was trimmed by 5 bases and V by 4 bases; bases with no gene match: 10. CDR3 in amino acids: CASSLGTSGSGRETQYF. The CDR3 region has the DNA TGCGCCAGCAGCCTTGGGACTAGCGGGAGTGGAAGGGAGACCCAGTACTTC.

The V call is TRBV7-9, the J call TRBJ2-3, with a weak D call TRBD2 (6 bases). Germline V gene data show CDR1 as SEHNR and CDR2 as FQNEAQ (reference sequence). With 5 bases removed from V and 11 bases from J, the gap between germline ends came to 14 bases. The CDR3 is 12 residues long. For the CDR3, the DNA is TGTGCCAGCAGCCTCGACCGGGGGAAGCAGTATTTT. This codes for CASSLDRGKQYF.

The chain links TRBV5-8 to TRBJ2-7; TRBD1 matches 8 bases. The CDR3 consists of 16 residues. Germline V gene lookup returns CDR1 SGHTS and CDR2 YDEGEE. V was clipped by 0 bases and J by 5 bases; unmatched bases: 10. The CDR3: CASSLEITAGQDEQYF. CDR3 bases: TGTGCCAGCAGCTTGGAAATCACGGCGGGACAGGACGAGCAGTACTTC.

The rearrangement joins TRBV18 to TRBJ2-1, with 8 bases that match TRBD1. Germline loops: CDR1 KGHSH, CDR2 LQKENI. V dropped 5 bases and J dropped 4; count of bases not matched to a gene: 13. The CDR3 spans 17 residues. The CDR3 DNA follows: TGTGCCAGCTCAAATCGGCCGGGACAGGAGGTTTACAATGAGCAGTTCTTC. Translation: CASSNRPGQEVYNEQFF.

This clone has a handful of counts. V usage is TRBV5-1 and J usage is TRBJ2-2; D unresolved. Germline values: CDR1 SGHRS, CDR2 YFSETQ. The CDR3 contains 16 residues. Trimming removed 1 base from V and 5 bases from J, with 15 bases in between. CDR3 amino acids: CASSLSAGPTTGELFF. CDR3 coding DNA: TGCGCCAGCAGCTTGAGCGCCGGGCCCACAACCGGGGAGCTGTTTTTT.

Ten or more counts support this clone. V gene TRBV5-1 combines with J gene TRBJ1-2, with 9 nucleotides matching TRBD1. CDR1 and CDR2 (germline): SGHRS, YFSETQ. The CDR3 is 14 amino acids. The trim removed 4 bases at V and 3 bases at J, leaving 4 bases unmatched. The CDR3 loop reads CASSRDRVDYGYTF. Written as DNA, the CDR3 is TGCGCCAGCAGCCGGGACAGGGTCGACTATGGCTACACCTTC.

The chain couples TRBV5-1 to TRBJ1-4, with 10 bases aligning to TRBD1. The CDR3 contains 14 residues. Losses at the gene ends were 1 base for V and 8 bases for J; bases not matched to a gene: 2. Germline V gene lookup returns CDR1 SGHRS and CDR2 YFSETQ. CDR3 in amino acids: CASSLRQGAEKLFF. CDR3 nucleotides: TGCGCCAGCAGCTTGCGACAGGGGGCGGAAAAACTGTTTTTT.

J is TRBJ1-4 and V is TRBV6-6, with 9 bases that match TRBD1. This CDR3 region has 15 residues. The trim removed 6 bases at V and 8 bases at J, leaving 10 bases unmatched. The germline gives CDR1 MNHNY, CDR2 SVGAGI (reference sequence). In nucleotides, the CDR3 is TGTGCCAGCAGCCACCGGGACAGGGTCCTCGAAAAACTGTTTTTT. Protein sequence: CASSHRDRVLEKLFF.